The clone carrying this TCR beta chain was seen only a few times. Antigen specificity is unknown. Whole-study findings and limits: Tumor Tregs overlapped most with tumor, then blood, naive CD4+ cells.

Germline lookup yields CDR1 MNHEY and CDR2 SMNVEV (reference sequence). V was cut by 4 bases and J by 3 bases, with 13 bases left in between. The CDR3 consists of 14 residues. Tregs were sorted as CD4+CD25+CD127-/low cells. TCRdb processed the 5' RACE reads anew with MiXCR; each CDR3 protein has one entry. This sample has about 12,000 distinct CDR3 sequences, with roughly 51% found just once. The sequence was obtained from a female donor with breast cancer. The chain couples TRBV27 to TRBJ2-7, with D perhaps TRBD1 or TRBD2 (5 bases each). Sequencing was performed on tumor-infiltrating Tregs sorted from the breast tumor. For the CDR3, the DNA is TGTGCCAGCAGTTCGGGACCATATTTCTACGAGCAGTACTTC. The encoded protein is CASSSGPYFYEQYF.